This TCR beta chain was identified during a study of blood T cell repertoires in COVID-19. Study-wide context: Spain, Italy and the United States supplied samples that represented acute and convalescent COVID-19. T cells, B-cell-depleted T cells, or PBMCs supplied cDNA or gDNA.

Assay: immunoSEQ multiplex PCR; the TCRdb copy retains only in-frame clones and omits some. The table has fewer than 250,000 clones, around 90% seen once; the top ten hold roughly 6%. CDR1 SGHRS and CDR2 YFSETQ come from the germline V gene. After removal of 0 bases from V and 2 bases from J, the junction contained 4 bases not matched to a gene. The CDR3 is made up of 15 amino acids. Of note for this clone: The sample has other DNA sequences that encode this CDR3 too.

Specimen: peripheral blood. The sequence came from a man aged 60-69 years who had recovered from COVID-19. The chain joins TRBV5-1 to TRBJ2-5; 7 bases are shared with TRBD2. CDR3 nucleotide sequence: TGCGCCAGCAGCTTGGGGTCTAGCGGACAAGAGACCCAGTACTTC. Residues: CASSLGSSGQETQYF. Drawing the rest from reference TRBV5-1 and TRBJ2-5, the complete variable domain is KAGVTQTPRYLIKTRGQQVTLSCSPISGHRSVSWYQQTPGQGLQFLFEYFSETQRNKGNFPGRFSGRQFSNSRSEMNVSTLELGDSALYLCASSLGSSGQETQYFGPGTRLLVL.